This T cell receptor beta chain was captured by sequencing in a study of cytomegalovirus exposure and HLA in healthy donors. The germline V and J ends were trimmed by 3 bases and 5 bases, with 10 bases remaining between them. This CDR3 is 13 amino acids long. Germline lookup yields CDR1 MDHEN and CDR2 SYDVKM. Concerning this clone: The antigen is unknown.

Study-wide points: Later analysis indicated greater clonal expansion among HLA-associated TCR beta chains than among equally common other chains. Reportedly, cytomegalovirus status was diagnosed with high sensitivity and specificity.

The PCR had 60 Vbeta and 13 Jbeta primers. The authors' processing: Later analysis identified tens of millions of unique TCR beta chains, 10 million to 12 million shared. The data were produced by immunoSEQ multiplex PCR, yet TCRdb's version contains in-frame clones alone and is incomplete. D and trimming come from the DNA, and the V and J calls and clone size come from that table. The sample yields 110,000 or so clones, approximately 75% seen once. This TCR derives from a man aged 40-49 years in good health and CMV-seronegative. The source material was PBMCs. The chain combines TRBV28 with TRBJ1-1; D not certain. The DNA for the CDR3 is TGTGCCAGCAGTTTTAGGGCGGGGACTGAAGCTTTCTTT. Translation: CASSFRAGTEAFF.